What follows are 31 T cell receptor beta chains derived from one specimen sequenced in a study of blood T cell repertoires in COVID-19. The repertoire was sequenced with immunoSEQ multiplex PCR; TCRdb's copy has only in-frame clones and lacks some. The sample contains fewer than 140,000 clones, 76% of which appear only once. What was sequenced was peripheral blood. These receptors came from an elderly man with COVID-19, enrolled during active disease.

DNA for the CDR3: TGTGCCAGTAGTCTCAGACAGGCTAGCGGTCAGCCCCAGCATTTT. Protein product: CASSLRQASGQPQHF. The gene calls are TRBV19 and TRBJ1-5, with D perhaps TRBD1 (6 bases). Between the trimmed V and J ends, which lost 5 bases and 6 bases, there was a span of 17 bases. The CDR3 is 15 amino acids. Per germline, CDR1 LNHDA and CDR2 SQIVND (reference sequence).

The gene calls are TRBV3-1 (or the pseudogene TRBV3-2) and TRBJ1-6; D not resolved. Per the germline V gene, CDR1 is LGHDT and CDR2 is YNNKEL (reference sequence). V lost 4 bases, J lost 9 bases, and 13 bases lay in between. The CDR3 is made up of 14 amino acids. The CDR3 sequence: CASSLSGRASPLHF. CDR3 bases: TGTGCCAGCAGCCTAAGCGGACGGGCTTCACCCCTCCACTTT.

The chain has TRBV6-5 and TRBJ2-5; D is unclear. The CDR3 loop spans 13 amino acids. Trimming left V 6 bases short and J 3 bases short, with 11 bases between. CDR1 and CDR2 (germline): MNHEY, SVGAGI. The CDR3 region has the DNA TGTGCCAGCAGGAGGCAAGATAAAGAGACCCAGTACTTC. It specifies CASRRQDKETQYF.

The chain is built from TRBV19 and TRBJ2-7; D is perhaps TRBD1 (6 bases). The CDR3 is made up of 14 amino acids. With 5 bases removed from V and 2 bases from J, the gap between germline ends came to 13 bases. The germline gives CDR1 LNHDA, CDR2 SQIVND (reference sequence). CDR3 in amino acids: CASSQPGDTYEQYF. Here the CDR3 DNA reads TGTGCCAGTAGTCAGCCAGGGGATACCTACGAGCAGTACTTC.

V usage is TRBV5-4 and J usage is TRBJ2-7, with 7 bases fitting TRBD2. V shed 5 bases, J shed 3 bases, and the junction held 8 bases outside the gene matches. The germline CDR1 and CDR2 sequences are SGHNT and YYREEE (reference sequence). This CDR3 region has 14 residues. Here the CDR3 reads CASSLSSGDYEQYF. The DNA for the CDR3 is TGTGCCAGCAGTCTGTCAAGCGGGGACTACGAGCAGTACTTC.

V and J are TRBV27 and TRBJ2-1, with TRBD2 matching 13 bases. V gave up 4 bases and J gave up 3 bases; unmatched junction bases: 9. The CDR3 totals 18 residues. Germline V gene sequence: CDR1 MNHEY, CDR2 SMNVEV (reference sequence). The CDR3 DNA reads as TGTGCCAGCAGTTCTACTAGCGGGAGGGCCGGTTTCTACAATGAGCAGTTCTTC. It codes for CASSSTSGRAGFYNEQFF.

The chain uses TRBV18 and TRBJ2-2, with D possibly matching TRBD1 (5 bases). The CDR3 totals 14 residues. Trimming cost V 1 base and J 6 bases, with 9 bases left between them. CDR1 KGHSH and CDR2 LQKENI come from the germline V gene. CDR3 nucleotides: TGTGCCAGCTCACCACTTGGGGCATCCGGGGAGCTGTTTTTT. It is translated as CASSPLGASGELFF.

V gene TRBV5-4 combines with J gene TRBJ2-3; 9 bases are shared with TRBD2. Looked up from germline, CDR1 is SGHNT and CDR2 is YYREEE (reference sequence). This CDR3 spans 16 amino acids. The V and J ends lost 1 base and 3 bases, in that order; junction bases with no gene match: 6. CDR3 DNA sequence: TGTGCCAGCAGCTTGCGCGGGAGGGAAGGGACAGATACGCAGTATTTT. Translating gives CASSLRGREGTDTQYF.

The chain couples TRBV5-4 to TRBJ2-5; 8 nucleotides match TRBD1. Germline assignment: CDR1 SGHNT and CDR2 YYREEE (reference sequence). The V segment lost 3 bases and the J segment 6 bases; nucleotides outside the gene matches: 13. The CDR3 length is 16 residues. The CDR3 bases are TGTGCCAGCAGCTCAGCGACAGGGGAAGGCCGGCAGACCCAGTACTTC. It is translated as CASSSATGEGRQTQYF.

The gene calls are TRBV11-3 and TRBJ2-3; 15 positions match TRBD2. The V gene end was trimmed by 4 bases and the J gene end by 4 bases; junction bases not matched to a gene: 3. CDR1 is SGHNT and CDR2 is YENEEA in the germline V gene. The CDR3 extends over 16 amino acids. As DNA, the CDR3 is TGTGCCAGCAGCTCGGGACTAGCGGGAGGCGCAGATACGCAGTATTTT. Amino acids: CASSSGLAGGADTQYF.

This rearrangement joins TRBV11-3 to TRBJ2-7; 10 bases agree with TRBD2. Germline trimming cut 1 base from V and 3 bases from J; bases unmatched to any gene: 6. Germline CDR1 reads SGHNT; CDR2 reads YENEEA. CDR3 length equals 16 residues. In DNA form, the CDR3 reads TGTGCCAGCAGCTTAGGATTCGCTAGCGGGAGCTACGAGCAGTACTTC. Encoded protein: CASSLGFASGSYEQYF.

This clone was detected ten times or more. The V call is TRBV7-2, the J call TRBJ1-3, with TRBD1 matching over 7 bases. Unmatched junction bases numbered 5, after V lost 2 bases and J lost 4 bases. CDR3 length: 15 amino acids. Germline CDR1 SGHTA, CDR2 FQGNSA. In DNA form, the CDR3 reads TGTGCCAGCAGCTTAATAGGGGGCATGGGAAACACCATATATTTT. Translated, it gives CASSLIGGMGNTIYF.

The J gene is TRBJ2-1, the V gene TRBV4-3; 8 bases align to TRBD2. Per the germline V gene, CDR1 is LGHNA and CDR2 is YSLEER. This CDR3 region has 16 residues. V lost 0 bases, J lost 3 bases, and 4 bases stayed unmatched. CDR3 bases: TGCGCCAGCAGCCAAGATCTTACTAGCGGCTACAATGAGCAGTTCTTC. This sequence encodes CASSQDLTSGYNEQFF.

This rearrangement joins TRBV19 to TRBJ2-2; D gene uncertain. The germline CDR1 and CDR2 sequences are LNHDA and SQIVND (reference sequence). Deletions cut 5 bases from V and 4 bases from J, with 14 bases between. The CDR3 covers 15 residues. In DNA, the CDR3 is TGTGCCAGTAGTTGGCGGCCGAGTAGCACCGGGGAGCTGTTTTTT. It translates to CASSWRPSSTGELFF.

The gene calls are TRBV19 and TRBJ1-6; 8 bases are a match to TRBD1. The CDR3 loop spans 16 amino acids. Germline V gene sequence: CDR1 LNHDA, CDR2 SQIVND (reference sequence). V lost 6 bases, J lost 6 bases, and 10 bases stayed unmatched. This CDR3 reads CASSISTGDGNSPLHF. The DNA of the CDR3 is TGTGCCAGTAGCATCTCGACAGGGGACGGTAATTCACCCCTCCACTTT.

V and J are TRBV18 and TRBJ2-7; perhaps TRBD1 as D (6 bases). From germline, CDR1 is KGHSH and CDR2 LQKENI. The germline V and J ends were trimmed by 3 bases and 0 bases, with 15 bases remaining between them. The CDR3 covers 16 residues. CDR3 DNA: TGTGCCAGCTCACCCACAGGGAATTACGTCTCCTACGAGCAGTACTTC. Translating it yields CASSPTGNYVSYEQYF.

To note about this clone: Other DNA sequences from this sample encode an identical CDR3 as well. This rearrangement joins TRBV3-1 (or the pseudogene TRBV3-2) to TRBJ2-7; 8 bases are shared with TRBD2. The CDR3 runs to 13 residues. Per germline, CDR1 LGHDT and CDR2 YNNKEL (reference sequence). Trimming at V came to 6 bases and at J to 3 bases, leaving 4 bases not matched to a gene. CDR3 bases: TGTGCCAGCAGTCCGGGACTAGGCTACGAGCAGTACTTC. Translating it yields CASSPGLGYEQYF.

Here the CDR3 reads CASSYSIGGTTDTQYF. CDR3 in DNA: TGTGCCAGCAGTTACTCGATCGGCGGGACCACAGATACGCAGTATTTT. The chain links TRBV6-5 to TRBJ2-3; a weak D match, TRBD2 (6 bases). Trimming took off 0 bases at V and 2 bases at J, with 12 bases between the two ends. The CDR3 loop spans 16 amino acids. Germline CDR1 MNHEY, CDR2 SVGAGI.

By sample share, this clone is medium-sized (0.01 to 0.1%). The V gene is TRBV19, the J gene TRBJ1-2; D might be TRBD1 (5 bases). The CDR3 covers 14 residues. Germline values: CDR1 LNHDA, CDR2 SQIVND (reference sequence). V was clipped by 5 bases and J by 4 bases, with 14 bases between them. DNA of the CDR3: TGTGCCAGTAGTTTGGGGGGACTAAGCTATGGCTACACCTTC. It encodes CASSLGGLSYGYTF.

The chain couples TRBV28 to TRBJ1-6; TRBD1 matches at 7 bases. The CDR3 is made up of 15 amino acids. The germline gives CDR1 MDHEN, CDR2 SYDVKM. Trimming removed 7 bases from V and 2 bases from J; junction bases left unmatched: 5. In DNA, the CDR3 is TGTGCCAGCAATCCAGGGGGAACCTATAATTCACCCCTCCACTTT. This codes for CASNPGGTYNSPLHF. Filled out from reference TRBV28 and TRBJ1-6, the complete variable domain reads DVKVTQSSRYLVKRTGEKVFLECVQDMDHENMFWYRQDPGLGLRLIYFSYDVKMKEKGDIPEGYSVSREKKERFSLILESASTNQTSMYLCASNPGGTYNSPLHFGNGTRLTVT.

Turning to this clone: One end of the junction is discordant with germline, which a read error may explain. This chain uses TRBV7-7 with TRBJ2-2, with 9 bases matching TRBD2. Germline V gene lookup returns CDR1 SSHAT and CDR2 FNYEAQ (reference sequence). CDR3 length: 15 residues. CDR3 protein: CASSATSGNTGELFF. CDR3 coding DNA: TGTGCTAGCAGCGCGACTAGCGGGAACACCGGGGAGCTGTTTTTT.

The J gene is TRBJ2-3, the V gene TRBV11-2; 10 nucleotides agree with TRBD2. The CDR3 totals 18 residues. From germline, CDR1 is SGHAT and CDR2 FQNNGV. V shed 4 bases, J shed 7 bases, and the junction held 17 bases outside the gene matches. This CDR3 is CASSSVGSGRAIRNTQYF. DNA for the CDR3: TGTGCCAGCAGCTCGGTGGGAAGCGGGAGGGCCATTCGGAATACGCAGTATTTT.

The chain carries TRBV4-2 and TRBJ1-5; 10 bases align to TRBD1. This CDR3 comprises 12 residues. The germline V gene has CDR1 LGHNA and CDR2 YNFKEQ. CDR3 protein: CASGQGNQPQHF. CDR3 coding DNA: TGTGCGTCGGGACAGGGGAATCAGCCCCAGCATTTT.

This rearrangement joins TRBV24-1 to TRBJ2-3, with 7 bases lining up with TRBD1. The J segment lost 3 bases and the V segment lost 4 bases, leaving 6 bases of the junction unmatched. The CDR3 is 15 amino acids. Germline assignment: CDR1 KGHDR and CDR2 SFDVKD. The CDR3 reads CATSESSQGTDTQYF. The CDR3 DNA is TGTGCCACCAGTGAGAGTTCACAGGGGACAGATACGCAGTATTTT.

The genes are TRBV6-2 or TRBV6-3 and TRBJ1-4; D is undetermined. CDR1 and CDR2 from the germline V gene are MNHEY and SVGEGT. Trimming cost V 0 bases and J 1 base, with 12 bases left between them. This CDR3 region has 17 residues. DNA for the CDR3: TGTGCCAGCAGTTACTCCGGTAACACGGGAACTAATGAAAAACTGTTTTTT. This translates into CASSYSGNTGTNEKLFF.

The rearrangement uses TRBV19 and TRBJ2-1; weak D call: TRBD1 (5 bases). CDR3 length: 13 amino acids. The V end lost 3 bases, the J end lost 9 bases, and 12 bases lay between the germline ends. Germline values: CDR1 LNHDA, CDR2 SQIVND (reference sequence). The CDR3 sequence: CASSISGAGEQFF. The CDR3 DNA reads as TGTGCCAGTAGTATTTCTGGGGCAGGTGAGCAGTTCTTC.

V gene TRBV28 combines with J gene TRBJ2-2, with 8 nucleotides matching TRBD2. The junction had 10 bases not matched to a gene; V was cut back by 2 bases and J by 5 bases. Germline V lookup: CDR1 MDHEN, CDR2 SYDVKM. The CDR3 covers 17 residues. The CDR3 reads CASSLVLSSGLTGELFF. DNA for the CDR3: TGTGCCAGCAGTTTAGTGTTGTCTAGCGGGTTGACCGGGGAGCTGTTTTTT.

The chain uses TRBV9 and TRBJ2-1; 7 nucleotides agree with TRBD2. With V trimmed by 6 bases and J by 7 bases, 16 bases remained unmatched. Germline CDR1 reads SGDLS; CDR2 reads YYNGEE. The CDR3 has 16 amino acids. CDR3 sequence reads: CASTSLARERINEQFF. CDR3 DNA sequence: TGTGCCAGCACCTCCCTCGCGCGGGAGAGAATTAATGAGCAGTTCTTC. Variable domain in full (rest from reference TRBV9 and TRBJ2-1): DSGVTQTPKHLITATGQRVTLRCSPRSGDLSVYWYQQSLDQGLQFLIQYYNGEERAKGNILERFSAQQFPDLHSELNLSSLELGDSALYFCASTSLARERINEQFFGPGTRLTVL.

This clone was recorded a few times. The rearrangement joins TRBV5-8 to TRBJ2-7, with D maybe TRBD1 (6 bases). CDR1 and CDR2 from the germline V gene are SGHTS and YDEGEE. This CDR3 is 13 amino acids long. Trimming left V 4 bases short and J 5 bases short, with 13 bases between. In nucleotides, the CDR3 is TGTGCCAGCAGCACTTACAGGGCCCACGAGCAGTACTTC. Translation: CASSTYRAHEQYF. The variable domain in full, completed from reference TRBV5-8 and TRBJ2-7, reads EAGVTQSPTHLIKTRGQQATLRCSPISGHTSVYWYQQALGLGLQFLLWYDEGEERNRGNFPPRFSGRQFPNYSSELNVNALELEDSALYLCASSTYRAHEQYFGPGTRLTVT.

The CDR3 region has the DNA TGTGCCAGCAGCCCACGGGACTCCGGTCAAGAGACCCAGTACTTC. Protein sequence: CASSPRDSGQETQYF. The rearrangement joins TRBV9 to TRBJ2-5, with a tentative D call TRBD2 (6 bases). Trimming shortened V by 4 bases and J by 2 bases, and 15 bases separated the two germline ends. Germline V gives CDR1 SGDLS, CDR2 YYNGEE. CDR3 length: 15 residues.

The chain couples TRBV7-8 to TRBJ2-1; the match to TRBD2 covers 12 bases. This CDR3 spans 20 amino acids. V trimming: 1 base; J trimming: 0 bases; junction bases outside the gene matches: 10. Per germline, CDR1 SGHVS and CDR2 FQNEAQ. The CDR3 loop reads CASSLVTSGRRTSSYNEQFF. In DNA, the CDR3 is TGTGCCAGCAGCTTAGTGACTAGCGGGAGACGAACGAGCTCCTACAATGAGCAGTTCTTC.